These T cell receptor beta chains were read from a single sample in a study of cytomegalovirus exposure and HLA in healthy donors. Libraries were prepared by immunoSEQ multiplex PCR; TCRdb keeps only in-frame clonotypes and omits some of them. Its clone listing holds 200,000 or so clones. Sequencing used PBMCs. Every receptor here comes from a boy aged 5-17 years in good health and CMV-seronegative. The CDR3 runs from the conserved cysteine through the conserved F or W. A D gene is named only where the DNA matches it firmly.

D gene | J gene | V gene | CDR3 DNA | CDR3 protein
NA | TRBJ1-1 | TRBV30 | TGTGCCTGGAGTGGGCAGGGGTCGCCAGCTTTCTTT | CAWSGQGSPAFF
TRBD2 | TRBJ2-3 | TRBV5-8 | TGTGCCAGCAGCTCCCTAGCGGGGGCTGGCACAGATACGCAGTATTTT | CASSSLAGAGTDTQYF
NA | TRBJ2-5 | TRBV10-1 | TGCGCCAGCAGTGAGGGGCCCAGCCGTGGGACCCAGTACTTC | CASSEGPSRGTQYF
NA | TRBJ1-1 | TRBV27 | TGTGCCAGCAGTTACAGGGAGGGTCTCTATCTCAGAGCTTTCTTT | CASSYREGLYLRAFF
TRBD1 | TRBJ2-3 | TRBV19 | TGTGCCAGTAGTGCGACAGGGGGGAGTACGCAGTATTTT | CASSATGGSTQYF
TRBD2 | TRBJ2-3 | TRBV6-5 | TGTGCCAGCAGTTACCTCCTCGACGGGGGGGCAGATACGCAGTATTTT | CASSYLLDGGADTQYF
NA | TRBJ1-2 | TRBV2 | TGTGCCAGCAGTGATGAATTGAGCCTAGAGCCGTACACCTTC | CASSDELSLEPYTF
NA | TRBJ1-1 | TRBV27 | TGTGCCAGCAGTTTCTCTGGGCTCGGTGAAGCTTTCTTT | CASSFSGLGEAFF
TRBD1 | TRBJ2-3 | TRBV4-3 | TGCGCCAGCAGCCGGACAGGGGATGAGACAGATACGCAGTATTTT | CASSRTGDETDTQYF
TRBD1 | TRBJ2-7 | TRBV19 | TGTGCCAGTAGCCCGGCCGGGACAGGTCCCTACGAGCAGTACTTC | CASSPAGTGPYEQYF
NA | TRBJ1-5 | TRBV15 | TGTGCCACCAGCAGAGAGGGGCTTAGCAATCAGCCCCAGCATTTT | CATSREGLSNQPQHF
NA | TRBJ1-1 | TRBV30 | TGTGCCTGGAGTGTATATCGGGAGGGAGACACTGAAGCTTTCTTT | CAWSVYREGDTEAFF
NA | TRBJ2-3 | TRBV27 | TGTGCCAGCAGCCGCCCCCCAGCGGCTAGCACAGATACGCAGTATTTT | CASSRPPAASTDTQYF
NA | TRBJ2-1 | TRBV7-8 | TGTGCCAGCAGCTTAGATGGGCAGCCTGGCGGGGAGCAGTTCTTC | CASSLDGQPGGEQFF
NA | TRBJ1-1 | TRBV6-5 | TGTGCCAGCAGTCCCGGGGGTTGGACTGAAGCTTTCTTT | CASSPGGWTEAFF
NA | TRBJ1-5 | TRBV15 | TGTGCCACCAGCAGAGGTTTTGGGGGGAAACAGCCCCAGCATTTT | CATSRGFGGKQPQHF
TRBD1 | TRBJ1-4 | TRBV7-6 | TGTGCCAGCAGCCATCGACAGGGGCTCGATGAAAAACTGTTTTTT | CASSHRQGLDEKLFF
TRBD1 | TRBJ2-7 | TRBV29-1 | TGCAGCGTTGAAGAGAGGGACAGGGAGGGCGAGCAGTACTTC | CSVEERDREGEQYF
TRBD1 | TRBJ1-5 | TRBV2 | TGTGCCAGCCATGGGACAGCCTATCAGCCCCAGCATTTT | CASHGTAYQPQHF
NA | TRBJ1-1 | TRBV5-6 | TGTGCCAGCAGCTCGCGTGGACTTTCCTCTACAGTAGCTTTCTTT | CASSSRGLSSTVAFF
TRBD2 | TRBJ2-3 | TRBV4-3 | TGCGCCAGCAGCCAGACCTTGACTAGCGCCACGGGAGATACGCAGTATTTT | CASSQTLTSATGDTQYF
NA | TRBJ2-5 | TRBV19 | TGTGCCAGTAGTATGAATCGGGAGACCCAGTACTTC | CASSMNRETQYF
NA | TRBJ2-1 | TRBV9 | TGTGCCAGCAGCGGTAGCAATGAGCAGTTCTTC | CASSGSNEQFF
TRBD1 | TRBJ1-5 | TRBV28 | TGTGCCAGCAGTTTTGGGACAGGGGGGAATCAGCCCCAGCATTTT | CASSFGTGGNQPQHF
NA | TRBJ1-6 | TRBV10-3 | TGTGCCATCAGTGGGAGAGATAATCCACCCCTCCACTTT | CAISGRDNPPLHF
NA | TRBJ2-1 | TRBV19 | TGTGCCAGTACCTCACAAGACAGGAAGTACAATGAGCAGTTCTTC | CASTSQDRKYNEQFF